This TCR beta chain was identified in a study of shared clonotypes between healthy human individuals. General study results and limits: Shared clonotypes across all four donors exceeded non-shared ones in generation probability.

Assay: immunoSEQ multiplex PCR; the TCRdb copy retains only in-frame clones and omits some. The sample contains some 2,000,000 clones, approximately 94% of which appear only once. Note on this clone: No antigen is known for it. Other DNA sequences from this sample encode an identical CDR3 as well.

The naive CD8 subset, CD45RO-negative cells positively selected for CCR7, excluded terminally differentiated effector memory CD45RA+ cells. HIV-negative, healthy adults without recent acute infections or vaccinations were the donors. Only Caucasian adults living in Nashville, Tennessee served as donors. The germline V gene encodes CDR1 SEHNR and CDR2 FQNEAQ (reference sequence). This CDR3 contains 11 residues. The V end was cut by 5 bases, the J end by 1 base, with 3 bases between. V gene TRBV7-9 combines with J gene TRBJ2-7; D ambiguous. The material sequenced was naive CD8+ T cells sorted from blood. This clonotype was obtained from a man in his late teens or twenties in good health. This CDR3 reads CASSPSYEQYF. In DNA, the CDR3 is TGTGCCAGCAGCCCATCCTACGAGCAGTACTTC.